This entry describes one T cell receptor (beta chain). Its target is not known. The sample originates from a study of PD-1 blockade in classical Hodgkin lymphoma. Study-level results: Anyone who began nivolumab under 1 year after ASCT was excluded. CD4+ but not CD8+ TCR diversity rose significantly by C4D1. In newly diagnosed patients, baseline TCR diversity was reportedly below that of healthy donors.

As for time point: cycle 4 day 1 (C4D1), after 6 weeks of nivolumab. The patients all showed relapse after autologous stem cell transplantation, while their brentuximab vedotin exposure varied. Magnetic negative selection was used to purify CD4+ T cells from PBMCs that had been thawed. Best responses included complete response and partial response; otherwise, the best response was progressive disease. Clones were read by immunoSEQ multiplex PCR, and TCRdb kept only the in-frame ones, dropping some. The top ten clones hold around 0.56% of a sample with 25,000 to 30,000 clones, approximately 80% of them seen once. The source of this sequence is a human donor with classical Hodgkin lymphoma. This specimen was CD4+ T cells from blood, taken before the fourth cycle of nivolumab.

CDR3 sequence reads: CASSQEMGPDTQYF. The CDR3 DNA reads as TGCGCCAGCAGCCAAGAGATGGGACCAGATACGCAGTATTTT. The chain employs TRBV4-3 and TRBJ2-3; either TRBD1 or TRBD2 may fit D (5 bases each). In germline, CDR1 is LGHNA, CDR2 YSLEER. This CDR3 is built from 14 residues. The V and J ends lost 0 bases and 4 bases respectively, with 8 bases between them.